This entry lists 3 T cell receptor beta chains sequenced from one sample in a study of persistence of HIV-infected CD4 T cells (dated by TCRdb to 2018 to 2021). The immunoSEQ hsTCRB assay version 4, run in survey mode, was used to sequence TCRbeta repertoires from genomic DNA. This immuneACCESS table, as held by TCRdb, lists in-frame sequences with V and J called but not all clones. Of the missing ones, under half trace to an unresolved V gene in checked studies; the others have no known cause. Recorded for this sample are about 20,000 clones; about 62% of them occurred a single time. The top ten constitute 1.5% to 2% of the sample. Per the publication, the treatment or condition label means: suppressive antiretroviral therapy. A pool of overlapping HIV-1 Gag 15-mer peptides was used at 1 ug per peptide per mL for cell stimulation. Sorting of responding CD4+ T cells was based on upregulation of both CD40 ligand and CD69.

The antigens for these receptors are not known. The input for sequencing was CD4+ T cells sorted from PBMCs after roughly 20-hour stimulation, taken from a patient who received antiretroviral therapy. The meaning of the sample's cell subset or site label: CD40L+CD69+ CD4 T cells responding to HIV-1 Gag peptides. The receptors here all came from an adult woman with HIV who was CMV-seropositive.

The rearrangement uses TRBV24-1 and TRBJ2-5; D not certain. This CDR3 region has 14 residues. Germline loops: CDR1 KGHDR, CDR2 SFDVKD. The ends were cut back, 2 bases at V and 1 base at J, with 7 bases in the middle. The CDR3 region is CATSDSIIQETQYF. CDR3 nucleotide sequence: TGTGCCACCAGTGATTCGATCATCCAAGAGACCCAGTACTTC.

This clone is deemed medium-sized (0.01 to 0.1%). The J gene is TRBJ2-5, the V gene TRBV12-3 or TRBV12-4, with 7 bases that match TRBD1. The CDR3 has 11 residues. The V segment lost 4 bases and the J segment 14 bases; nucleotides outside the gene matches: 7. The CDR3 reads CASSYRQGIYF. In nucleotides, the CDR3 is TGTGCCAGCAGTTACCGACAGGGTATCTACTTC.

The rearrangement links TRBV7-3 to TRBJ1-6; D might be TRBD1 (5 bases). CDR1 and CDR2 (germline): SGHTA, FQGTGA. The CDR3 sequence is 14 residues long. Trimming left V 0 bases short and J 7 bases short, with 7 bases between. Here the CDR3 DNA reads TGTGCCAGCAGCTTAACGGGGGAGAATTCACCCCTCCACTTT. It translates to CASSLTGENSPLHF.